The present entry profiles one T cell receptor (beta chain) with its context. What it binds is not known. Repertoires were generated with immunoSEQ multiplex PCR, while TCRdb's copy carries only in-frame clones and drops some. The sample has 55,000 to 80,000 clones, roughly 91% seen once. Germline V gives CDR1 MNHEY, CDR2 SVGAGI. J was trimmed by 6 bases and V by 5 bases; bases with no gene match: 8. This CDR3 has 15 residues. No patient escaped relapse after autologous stem cell transplantation, and brentuximab vedotin exposure varied. This sample was included in a study of PD-1 blockade in classical Hodgkin lymphoma. Study background: On a schedule of every 2 weeks, patients received nivolumab 3 mg/kg intravenously.

General study results and limits: The study found that TCR diversity rose significantly by C4D1 in CD4+ but not CD8+ cells. Prior therapy or disease activity may underlie the repertoire differences, whose causes remain undefined.

The source was peripheral blood mononuclear cells (PBMCs), collected at baseline. The sequence was obtained from a human donor with classical Hodgkin lymphoma. The V call is TRBV6-5, the J call TRBJ2-2, with 8 positions matching TRBD1. The CDR3 region is CASSIGTGLSGELFF. The CDR3 nucleotides are TGTGCCAGCAGTATCGGGACAGGTTTATCCGGGGAGCTGTTTTTT.